The entry below describes one T cell receptor beta chain. The CDR3 totals 17 residues. The sample originates from a study of blood T cell repertoires in COVID-19. Study details: In each case, the material was cDNA or gDNA derived from T cells, B-cell-depleted T cells, or PBMCs.

Per the original data handling: Cell counts per sample came from amplifying reference gene primers. Here immunoSEQ multiplex PCR was the method, and the copy in TCRdb shows in-frame clones only, minus some. V, J and clone size are taken as reported in that table, and D and trimming were inferred from the DNA itself. This table has 100,000 or so clones, roughly 80% appearing once. The sequenced material came from peripheral blood. The TCR comes from a woman in her 70s with acute or convalescent COVID-19. V is TRBV21-1 and J is TRBJ2-1; TRBD2, the table's D call, lacks a check against the DNA. TRBV21-1 is recorded as a pseudogene. The CDR3 sequence is CASSKHFYGDYYNEQFF. The CDR3 region has the DNA TGTGCCAGCAGCAAACATTTTTACGGGGACTACTACAATGAGCAGTTCTTC.